The 20 T cell receptor beta chains below come from one sample, sequenced in a study of a mutant IDH1 vaccine in newly diagnosed glioma. The assay was immunoSEQ multiplex PCR, and TCRdb's table has in-frame clones only and misses some. This sample has tens of thousands of clones; under 85% occur once, and the top ten carry roughly 4.3%. Time point specified: week 35, safety follow-up. A 20-mer mutant IDH1 peptide at 300 ug was injected subcutaneously with topical imiquimod. What these receptors recognize is not known. Here the sequenced sample was PBMCs, taken from a glioma patient whose treatment included an IDH1 peptide vaccine. The receptors stem from a man aged 45 to 65 with glioma.

The rearrangement links TRBV6-1 to TRBJ1-1; no clear D. Germline V gene lookup returns CDR1 MNHNS and CDR2 SASEGT. This CDR3 has 17 residues. Trimming took off 4 bases at V and 1 base at J, with 19 bases between the two ends. The CDR3 protein is CASSAPPLRSSNTEAFF. Written as DNA, the CDR3 is TGTGCCAGCAGTGCGCCTCCCCTCAGGAGCTCGAACACTGAAGCTTTCTTT.

V gene TRBV7-2 combines with J gene TRBJ2-7; unclear D gene. The CDR3 runs 13 residues. The germline V gene encodes CDR1 SGHTA and CDR2 FQGNSA. Trimming took 1 base from V and 5 from J, leaving 9 bases between them. The CDR3 region is CASSLDLGDEQYF. The CDR3 nucleotides are TGTGCCAGCAGCTTAGACCTGGGTGACGAGCAGTACTTC. The full variable domain, with the rest looked up from reference TRBV7-2 and TRBJ2-7, is GAGVSQSPSNKVTEKGKDVELRCDPISGHTALYWYRQSLGQGLEFLIYFQGNSAPDKSGLPSDRFSAERTGGSVSTLTIQRTQQEDSAVYLCASSLDLGDEQYFGPGTRLTVT.

The rearrangement links TRBV7-9 to TRBJ1-4; weak D call: TRBD1 (6 bases). This CDR3 is built from 17 residues. The V end lost 1 base, the J end lost 8 bases, and 20 bases lay between the germline ends. CDR1 and CDR2 (germline): SEHNR, FQNEAQ (reference sequence). The CDR3 protein is CASSLERENRDNEKLFF. The CDR3 coding sequence is TGTGCCAGCAGCTTAGAGAGGGAAAACCGGGACAACGAAAAACTGTTTTTT.

The V and J genes are TRBV21-1 and TRBJ2-7. TRBV21-1 is given as a pseudogene. This CDR3 is 13 amino acids long. The CDR3: CASSKETSYEQYF. CDR3 coding DNA: TGTGCCAGCAGCAAAGAAACCTCCTACGAGCAGTACTTC.

This sequence joins TRBV6-5 and TRBJ2-7; 7 nucleotides line up with TRBD2. After removal of 5 bases from V and 2 bases from J, the junction contained 6 bases not matched to a gene. CDR3 length: 14 amino acids. Per the germline V gene, CDR1 is MNHEY and CDR2 is SVGAGI. The CDR3 spells CASSPPGRAYEQYF. In DNA, the CDR3 is TGTGCCAGCAGTCCGCCTGGGAGGGCCTACGAGCAGTACTTC.

The chain recombines TRBV27 with TRBJ2-7, with D perhaps TRBD1 or TRBD2 (5 bases each). The CDR3 has 14 residues. V lost 9 bases and J lost 0, with 15 bases in between. Per germline, CDR1 MNHEY and CDR2 SMNVEV (reference sequence). This chain's CDR3 is CASSGTASSYEQYF. CDR3 nucleotides: TGTGCCAGTTCCGGGACCGCGAGCTCCTACGAGCAGTACTTC.

The rearrangement links TRBV13 to TRBJ1-5; D remains ambiguous. The CDR3 is 14 amino acids. Germline V gene sequence: CDR1 PRHDT, CDR2 FYEKMQ (reference sequence). Trimming removed 3 bases from V and 1 base from J, with 7 bases in between. CDR3 coding DNA: TGTGCCAGCAGCTTCCGAACGAGCAATCAGCCCCAGCATTTT. Protein: CASSFRTSNQPQHF.

The CDR3 spells CASSHHMTTVSYNEQFF. In DNA, the CDR3 is TGTGCCAGCAGCCACCATATGACAACGGTATCCTACAATGAGCAGTTCTTC. The chain employs TRBV14 and TRBJ2-1; D call uncertain. V lost 3 bases, J lost 1 base, and 16 bases lay in between. Per germline, CDR1 SGHDN and CDR2 FVKESK. The CDR3 consists of 17 residues.

This chain uses TRBV2 with TRBJ2-3; no clear D. CDR1 is SNHLY and CDR2 is FYNNEI in the germline V gene. CDR3 size: 12 residues. CDR3 DNA: TGTGTTACGGTGGATAGAAAGGTTACGCAGTATTTT. Translation: CVTVDRKVTQYF.

This clone appeared a few times. The CDR3 nucleotides read TGTGCCAGCAGCTTAGGGCGACGGGTCTCTGGAAACACCATATATTTT. It is translated as CASSLGRRVSGNTIYF. The chain uses TRBV7-6 and TRBJ1-3, with D uncertain. V was cut by 1 base and J by 0 bases, with 10 bases left in between. The CDR3 has 16 amino acids. Per the germline V gene, CDR1 is SGHVS and CDR2 is FNYEAQ.

By proportion, this clone is medium-sized. The chain combines TRBV6-6 with TRBJ1-2; 7 nucleotides match TRBD1. Germline V gene sequence: CDR1 MNHNY, CDR2 SVGAGI (reference sequence). Trimming at V came to 2 bases and at J to 6 bases, leaving 9 bases not matched to a gene. The CDR3 contains 15 residues. The CDR3: CASSYILQGMDGYTF. Here the CDR3 DNA reads TGTGCCAGCAGTTACATACTACAGGGGATGGATGGCTACACCTTC.

The rearrangement links TRBV29-1 to TRBJ1-1, with a possible D match to TRBD1 (6 bases). CDR1 and CDR2 from the germline V gene are SQVTM and ANQGSEA. Trimming took 4 bases from V and 5 from J, leaving 17 bases between them. The CDR3 totals 14 residues. The CDR3 DNA follows: TGCAGCGTTGGGGGGGCCGGGACACGGACTGAAGCTTTCTTT. Translated: CSVGGAGTRTEAFF.

V gene TRBV29-1 combines with J gene TRBJ1-1, with a possible D match to TRBD1 (6 bases). This CDR3 region has 13 residues. V was cut by 3 bases and J by 6 bases, with 14 bases left in between. The germline gives CDR1 SQVTM, CDR2 ANQGSEA. The CDR3 is CSVDRGSVAEAFF. DNA of the CDR3: TGCAGCGTTGACAGGGGTTCAGTCGCTGAAGCTTTCTTT.

With respect to this clone: The same CDR3 can be traced to other DNA sequences in this sample. The V call is TRBV20-1, the J call TRBJ2-5; D not certain. Germline V gene lookup returns CDR1 DFQATT and CDR2 SNEGSKA (reference sequence). This CDR3 region has 10 residues. The V end was cut by 3 bases, the J end by 5 bases, with 4 bases between. This chain's CDR3 is CSARGETQYF. The CDR3 DNA sequence: TGCAGTGCTAGGGGCGAGACCCAGTACTTC.

This chain uses TRBV4-1 with TRBJ2-5, with D perhaps matching TRBD1 (6 bases). The J call may be faulty, since TRBJ2-7 better matches the DNA end. Germline V gene lookup returns CDR1 MGHRA and CDR2 YSYEKL. The CDR3 sequence is 15 residues long. CDR3 nucleotide sequence: TGCGCCAGCAGCCAAGTTCAGGGGACGACCTACGAGCAGTACTTC. Its protein product is CASSQVQGTTYEQYF.

The chain uses TRBV7-9 and TRBJ2-5; 10 bases align to TRBD2. This CDR3 comprises 14 residues. Trimming removed 8 bases from V and 5 bases from J; junction bases left unmatched: 8. Germline V gives CDR1 SEHNR, CDR2 FQNEAQ (reference sequence). The CDR3 bases are TGTGCCAGCGGCCGGACTAGCGGTGAGGAGACCCAGTACTTC. Its protein product is CASGRTSGEETQYF.

This clone appeared a few times. The germline gene is not matched at one end of the junction; a read error may be the cause. The rearrangement uses TRBV18 and TRBJ2-1; TRBD1 agrees at 9 bases. Germline-derived CDR1 and CDR2 are KGHSH and LQKENI. CDR3 length equals 15 residues. This chain's CDR3 is CASSRDRGNDNGQFF. Here the CDR3 DNA reads TGTGCCAGCTCACGCGACAGGGGGAATGACAATGGGCAGTTCTTC. Filled out from reference TRBV18 and TRBJ2-1, the complete variable domain reads NAGVMQNPRHLVRRRGQEARLRCSPMKGHSHVYWYRQLPEEGLKFMVYLQKENIIDESGMPKERFSAEFPKEGPSILRIQQVVRGDSAAYFCASSRDRGNDNGQFFGPGTRLTVL.

The chain links TRBV4-1 to TRBJ2-5; TRBD1 is a possible D gene (8 bases). The germline V gene has CDR1 MGHRA and CDR2 YSYEKL. V was cut by 4 bases and J by 5 bases, with 26 bases left in between. The CDR3 totals 18 residues. The CDR3 sequence: CASSPQEAHNRGGETQYF. CDR3 coding DNA: TGCGCCAGCAGCCCACAGGAGGCCCACAACAGGGGGGGGGAGACCCAGTACTTC.

This clone was picked up a small number of times. J is TRBJ1-5 and V is TRBV19; a weak D match, TRBD1 (6 bases). Germline V gene lookup returns CDR1 LNHDA and CDR2 SQIVND (reference sequence). V was pared by 5 bases and J by 6 bases, with 14 bases between. The CDR3 is 14 residues long. CDR3 sequence: CASSPLGGRQPQHF. The CDR3 DNA reads as TGTGCCAGTAGTCCGCTAGGGGGGCGTCAGCCCCAGCATTTT.

The gene calls are TRBV4-2 and TRBJ2-3; unclear D gene. Germline CDR1 and CDR2: LGHNA and YNFKEQ. Trimming pared 0 bases from V and 3 bases from J, leaving 4 bases between. This CDR3 has 13 amino acids. The DNA of the CDR3 is TGTGCCAGCAGCCAAGATAGGACAGATACGCAGTATTTT. Protein product: CASSQDRTDTQYF.